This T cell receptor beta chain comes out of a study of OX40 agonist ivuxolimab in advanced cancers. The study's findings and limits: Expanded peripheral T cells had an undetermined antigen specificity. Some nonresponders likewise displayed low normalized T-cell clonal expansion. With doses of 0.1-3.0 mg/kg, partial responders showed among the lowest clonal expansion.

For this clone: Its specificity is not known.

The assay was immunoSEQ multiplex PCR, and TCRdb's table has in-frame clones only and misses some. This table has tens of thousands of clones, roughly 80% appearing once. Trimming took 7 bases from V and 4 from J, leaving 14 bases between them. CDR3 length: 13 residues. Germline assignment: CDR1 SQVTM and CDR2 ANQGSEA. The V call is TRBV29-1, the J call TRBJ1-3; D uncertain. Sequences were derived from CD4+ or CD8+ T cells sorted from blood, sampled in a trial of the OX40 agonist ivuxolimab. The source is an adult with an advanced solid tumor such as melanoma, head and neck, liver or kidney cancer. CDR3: CSAASTAGNTIYF. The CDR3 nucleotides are TGCAGCGCCGCGAGCACAGCAGGAAACACCATATATTTT.